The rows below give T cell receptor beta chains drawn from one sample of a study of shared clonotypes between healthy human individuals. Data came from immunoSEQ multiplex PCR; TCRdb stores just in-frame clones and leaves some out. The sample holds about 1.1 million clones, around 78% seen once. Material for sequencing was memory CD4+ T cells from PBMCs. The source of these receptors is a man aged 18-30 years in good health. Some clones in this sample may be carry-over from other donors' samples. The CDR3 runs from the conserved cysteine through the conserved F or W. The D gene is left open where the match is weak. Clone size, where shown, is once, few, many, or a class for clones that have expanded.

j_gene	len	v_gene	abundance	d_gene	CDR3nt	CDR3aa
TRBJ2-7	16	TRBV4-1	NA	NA	TGCGCCAGCAGCCAAGATACAGCAGGGACTGTACGAGAGCAGTACTTC	CASSQDTAGTVREQYF
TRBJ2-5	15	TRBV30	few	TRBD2	TGTGCCTGGAGTGTACGGCGTGGAGCGGGGGAGACCCAGTACTTC	CAWSVRRGAGETQYF
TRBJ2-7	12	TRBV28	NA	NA	TGTGCCAGCAGCCCCGGCCCGTACGAGCAGTACTTC	CASSPGPYEQYF
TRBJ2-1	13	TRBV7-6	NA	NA	TGTGCCAGCAGCTCGGACGGACCAAGGGAGCAGTTCTTC	CASSSDGPREQFF
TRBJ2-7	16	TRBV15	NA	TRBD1	TGTGCCACCAGCAGAGTTTTGGGGACAGGGAGGTACGAGCAGTACTTC	CATSRVLGTGRYEQYF
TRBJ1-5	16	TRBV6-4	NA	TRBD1	TGTGCCAGGATAGGGACAGGGGACCGAGGCAATCAGCCCCAGCATTTT	CARIGTGDRGNQPQHF
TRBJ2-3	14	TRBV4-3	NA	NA	TGCGCCAGCAGCCAAGAGTCCAGCTCAGATACGCAGTATTTT	CASSQESSSDTQYF
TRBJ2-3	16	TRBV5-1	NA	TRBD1	TGCGCCAGCAGCTTTGGACAGGGGGGAAGCACAGATACGCAGTATTTT	CASSFGQGGSTDTQYF
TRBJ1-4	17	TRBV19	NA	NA	TGTGCCAGTAGTATATACGCAGGAGGGGCAACTAATGAAAAACTGTTTTTT	CASSIYAGGATNEKLFF
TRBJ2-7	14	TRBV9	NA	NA	TGTGCCAGCAGCCCCCGACCTCCCGCCTACGAGCAGTACTTC	CASSPRPPAYEQYF
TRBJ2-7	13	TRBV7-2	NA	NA	TGTGCCAGCAGCTTAGGAGGGACCGCCGAGCAGTACTTC	CASSLGGTAEQYF
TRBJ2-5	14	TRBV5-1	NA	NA	TGCGCCAGCAGCCTAGGGACTCACGAGGAGACCCAGTACTTC	CASSLGTHEETQYF
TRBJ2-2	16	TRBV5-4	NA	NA	TGTGCCAGCAGCGGGGGGCCCACAGGGAACACCGGGGAGCTGTTTTTT	CASSGGPTGNTGELFF
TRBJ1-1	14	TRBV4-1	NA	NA	TGCGCCAGCAGCCTCCTAATGGGGCCGAATCGAGCTTTCTTT	CASSLLMGPNRAFF
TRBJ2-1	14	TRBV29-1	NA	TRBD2	TGCAGCGTTGCTAGCGGGAGCGGGTACAATGAGCAGTTCTTC	CSVASGSGYNEQFF